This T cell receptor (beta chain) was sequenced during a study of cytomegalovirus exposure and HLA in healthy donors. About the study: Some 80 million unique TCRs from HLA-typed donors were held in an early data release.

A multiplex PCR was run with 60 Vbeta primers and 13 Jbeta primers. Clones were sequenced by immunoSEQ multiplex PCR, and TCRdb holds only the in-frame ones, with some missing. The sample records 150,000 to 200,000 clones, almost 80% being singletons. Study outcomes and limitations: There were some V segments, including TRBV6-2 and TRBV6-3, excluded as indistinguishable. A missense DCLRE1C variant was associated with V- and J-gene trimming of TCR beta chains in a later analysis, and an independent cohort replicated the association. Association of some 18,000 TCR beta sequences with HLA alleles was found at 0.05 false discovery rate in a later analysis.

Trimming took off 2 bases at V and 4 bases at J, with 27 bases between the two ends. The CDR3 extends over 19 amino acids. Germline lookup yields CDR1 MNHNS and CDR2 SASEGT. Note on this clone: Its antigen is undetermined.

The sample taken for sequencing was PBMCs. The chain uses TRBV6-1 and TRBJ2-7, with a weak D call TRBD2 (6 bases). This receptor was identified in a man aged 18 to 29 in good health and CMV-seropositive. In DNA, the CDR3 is TGTGCCAGCAGTGAAATAGGACGGAGGGACTTGCCCAGAGGGTACGAGCAGTACTTC. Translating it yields CASSEIGRRDLPRGYEQYF.